Included here is one T cell receptor beta chain sequence, with context. This clonotype appeared a few times. Its recognized antigen is unknown. Qualities for individual bases were not recorded, and no much larger clone is one base off. Preparation of the library involved 5' RACE. TCRdb names Illumina HiSeq 2500 as the instrument used. A second PCR of roughly 7 to 11 cycles was performed with a sample-barcoded 5' primer and a J-beta primer mix. Each TCR beta cDNA molecule received a unique molecular identifier from a template-switch 5' adaptor carrying 12 random nucleotides. Each sample yielded at least 3 million CDR3-containing paired-end reads. All of the RNA was converted into first-strand cDNA using the Mint cDNA synthesis kit, with a TRBC-specific oligonucleotide serving as the primer. Following uracil-DNA glycosylase treatment, all cDNA underwent a first 18-cycle PCR with the universal primers M1SS and BC2_uni_R. The authors' analysis ran thus. Each sample was normalized by randomly selecting 1 million high-quality reads, each carrying a distinct molecular identifier. Instead of being binned into consensus sequences, reads with shared molecular identifiers were discarded. MiTCR, set to a Q25 quality threshold and the strictest error-elimination algorithm, was used for CDR3 identification, clonotype clustering and error correction. A nonparametric unseen species model with Euler transformation was used to estimate lower-bound total TCR beta diversity. TCRdb reran the public reads through fastp at Q25 and MiXCR, keeping productive beta chains. Every distinct CDR3 protein forms one entry, paired with its most common genes and DNA. TCRdb's processing, not the study's, gives the V and J calls here. The sample table shows 1.5 million to 2 million distinct CDR3 sequences, and about 35% are seen once. Of the sample, 11% is held by the ten largest clones.

The CDR3 runs 13 amino acids, cysteine and phenylalanine included. The kept DNA is CDR3 alone, 39 bases in frame from the first base. CDR1 and CDR2 (SGHRS, YFSETQ) derive from the germline V gene. V and J are truncated by 4 bases and 2 bases respectively, leaving an intervening sequence of 10 bases. The data stem from a study of blood T cells in healthy people across ages (dated by TCRdb to between 2015 and 2017). Regarding the study in general: In model experiments, template switching captured about one uniquely barcoded TCR beta cDNA molecule for every two T cells. Age-related changes in TCR beta repertoire diversity were measured in the study by deep sequencing normalized with unique cDNA molecular identifiers. Donors were grouped into four age groups: young (average roughly 17 years), middle-aged (about 38), aged (over 55) and long-lived (approximately 82). To avoid experimental bias, donors of different ages were randomly spread across the sequencing lanes. For two donors (one aged 18 to 30 and one aged 80 or older), the study analyzed two additional independent replicas of 1 million unique cDNA reads from the same blood draw. Study-wide conclusions, independent of this receptor: A strong correlation was found between observed TCR beta diversity and the percentage of naive T cells measured by flow cytometry. Observed TCR beta diversity per million T cells fell roughly linearly with age, and a significant reduction was already apparent by age about 38. Since profiling was done on bulk unsorted PBMCs, naive and antigen-experienced compartments could not be conclusively compared. Total diversity estimates from one million sequenced T cells were considered lower bounds and underestimates. The long-lived group showed more naive CD4+ T cells, fewer expanded clones and increased TCR diversity than the aged group, suggesting age selection. The CMV infection status of donors was not known, potentially confounding age-related changes in expanded clonotypes.

The donors were about 40 Caucasian individuals from Russia, aged roughly 6 to 90 years, who were systemically healthy. Approximately 9.7 milliliters of peripheral blood were drawn from each donor into EDTA-treated Vacutainer tubes. PBMCs were isolated by Ficoll-Paque density-gradient centrifugation, with at least 6 million obtained per sample. Trizol reagent was used to extract total RNA from the PBMCs, yielding at least 6 micrograms per sample. For every donor, an aliquot of PBMCs went through flow cytometry to measure the percentages of naive CD45RAhigh/CD27high T cells. The receptor was derived from a woman in her 30s in good health. Sequencing was carried out using blood. This receptor chain uses TRBV5-1 and TRBJ2-7, and TRBD1 may be the D gene, going by 6 matching bases. CDR3 loop: CASSAQGPYEQYF. The DNA is as follows: TGCGCCAGCAGCGCCCAGGGGCCCTACGAGCAGTACTTC.